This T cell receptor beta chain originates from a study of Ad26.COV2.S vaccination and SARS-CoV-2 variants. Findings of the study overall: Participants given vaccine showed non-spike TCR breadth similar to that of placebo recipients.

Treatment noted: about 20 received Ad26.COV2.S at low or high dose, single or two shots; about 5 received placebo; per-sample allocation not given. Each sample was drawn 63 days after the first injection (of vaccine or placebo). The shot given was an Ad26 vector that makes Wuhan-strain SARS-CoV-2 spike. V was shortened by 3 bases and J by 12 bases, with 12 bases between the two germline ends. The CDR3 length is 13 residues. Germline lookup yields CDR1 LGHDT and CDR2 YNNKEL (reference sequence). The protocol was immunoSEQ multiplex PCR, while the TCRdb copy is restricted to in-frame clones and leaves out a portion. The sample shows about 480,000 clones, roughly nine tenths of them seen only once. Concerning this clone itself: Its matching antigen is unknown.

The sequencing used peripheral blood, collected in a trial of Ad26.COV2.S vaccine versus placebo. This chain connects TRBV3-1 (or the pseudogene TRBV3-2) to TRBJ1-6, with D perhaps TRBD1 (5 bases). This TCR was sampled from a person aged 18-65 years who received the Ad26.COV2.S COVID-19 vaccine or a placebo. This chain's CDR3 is CASSHPGRGPLHF. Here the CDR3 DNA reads TGTGCCAGCAGCCACCCCGGTAGGGGACCCCTCCACTTT.